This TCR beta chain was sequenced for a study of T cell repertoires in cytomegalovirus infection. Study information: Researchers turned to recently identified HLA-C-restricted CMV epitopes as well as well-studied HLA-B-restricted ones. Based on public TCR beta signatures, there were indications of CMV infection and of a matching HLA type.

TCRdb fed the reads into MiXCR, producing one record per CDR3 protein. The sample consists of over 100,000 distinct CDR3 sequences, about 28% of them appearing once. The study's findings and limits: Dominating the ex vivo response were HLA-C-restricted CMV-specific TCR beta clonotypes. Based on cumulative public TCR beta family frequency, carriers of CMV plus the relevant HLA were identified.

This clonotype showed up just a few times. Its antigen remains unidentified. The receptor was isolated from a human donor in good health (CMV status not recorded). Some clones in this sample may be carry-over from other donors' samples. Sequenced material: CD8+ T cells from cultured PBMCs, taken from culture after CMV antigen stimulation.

CDR3 loop: CASSPMGTGPYGYTF. In nucleotides, the CDR3 is TGTGCCAGCAGTCCGATGGGGACAGGACCCTATGGCTACACCTTC. The chain uses TRBV6-5 and TRBJ1-2; 8 bases match TRBD1. V shed 5 bases, J shed 4 bases, and the junction held 9 bases outside the gene matches. Germline V gene sequence: CDR1 MNHEY, CDR2 SVGAGI. The CDR3 contains 15 residues.